These T cell receptor beta chains were read from a single sample in a study of somatic mutations in cytotoxic T cells in rheumatoid arthritis. Profiled with immunoSEQ multiplex PCR; TCRdb holds only in-frame clones, not every one. The data show roughly 30,000 clones, 82% seen once. The sequenced sample consisted of CD8+ T cells sorted from blood. These receptors were taken from an adult with rheumatoid arthritis. Each CDR3 is given with its conserved first and last residue. D genes are given only for firm matches.

10 | TRBJ2-7 | TRBV29-1 | NA | CSVVGYEQYF | TGCAGCGTTGTTGGGTACGAGCAGTACTTC
14 | TRBJ2-2 | TRBV5-1 | NA | CASALGGPTGELFF | TGCGCCAGCGCATTAGGGGGGCCCACCGGGGAGCTGTTTTTT
14 | TRBJ2-5 | TRBV6-5 | TRBD2 | CASSLLGGWETQYF | TGTGCCAGCAGCCTCCTCGGGGGGTGGGAGACCCAGTACTTC
14 | TRBJ2-7 | TRBV7-6 | TRBD2 | CASSTGTSAYEQYF | TGTGCCAGCAGTACCGGGACTAGCGCCTACGAGCAGTACTTC
14 | TRBJ1-1 | TRBV9 | TRBD1 | CASNAGTANTEAFF | TGTGCCAGCAACGCCGGGACAGCAAACACTGAAGCTTTCTTT
15 | TRBJ1-4 | TRBV4-3 | NA | CASSPSTGPNEKLFF | TGCGCCAGCAGCCCCTCAACGGGCCCTAATGAAAAACTGTTTTTT
15 | TRBJ2-7 | TRBV19 | NA | CASSFSGFSSYEQYF | TGTGCCAGTAGTTTCTCCGGGTTTAGCTCCTACGAGCAGTACTTC
18 | TRBJ1-1 | TRBV27 | TRBD1 | CASSLIGTEAVMNTEAFF | TGTGCCAGCAGTTTAATCGGGACAGAAGCGGTCATGAACACTGAAGCTTTCTTT
15 | TRBJ2-7 | TRBV7-9 | NA | CASSPPTGAGAEQYF | TGTGCCAGCTCCCCCCCGACCGGCGCAGGCGCCGAGCAGTACTTC
14 | TRBJ1-4 | TRBV4-1 | NA | CASSQDGGGVKLFF | TGCGCCAGCAGCCAAGACGGGGGGGGCGTAAAACTGTTTTTT